Listed below are T cell receptor beta chains from one sample, sequenced in a study of blood T cells in healthy people across ages. MiXCR was run by TCRdb on the 5' RACE reads, yielding one entry per CDR3 protein. There are some 370,000 distinct CDR3 sequences in the sample; roughly half occur only once, and under 65% lies in the top ten. Source material: blood. The source of these receptors is a man in his 60s in good health. Each CDR3 is given with its conserved first and last residue. D genes are given only for firm matches. Not every row has a clone size; where given, it reads once, few, many or a size class.

CASSYSEQGAEQYF,TGTGCCAGCAGTTACTCGGAGCAGGGGGCCGAGCAGTACTTC,few,TRBJ2-7,14,TRBV6-5,TRBD1
CSARATGEDEKLFF,TGCAGTGCTAGGGCGACAGGGGAGGATGAAAAACTGTTTTTT,few,TRBJ1-4,14,TRBV20-1,TRBD1
CASRAVSYNEQFF,TGTGCCAGCAGAGCGGTCTCCTACAATGAGCAGTTCTTC,NA,TRBJ2-1,13,TRBV6-2/TRBV6-3,NA
CASSEGQGGSPLHF,TGTGCCAGCAGTGAAGGTCAGGGAGGTTCACCCCTCCACTTT,NA,TRBJ1-6,14,TRBV25-1,NA
CASSSGTIYEQYF,TGTGCCAGCAGCTCAGGGACTATTTACGAGCAGTACTTC,NA,TRBJ2-7,13,TRBV7-8,TRBD2
CASSQALAGGPSYEQYF,TGTGCCAGCAGCCAGGCCCTAGCGGGAGGGCCCTCCTACGAGCAGTACTTC,NA,TRBJ2-7,17,TRBV3-1,TRBD2
CSVPGQGDSPLHF,TGCAGTGTTCCGGGACAGGGGGATTCACCCCTCCACTTT,NA,TRBJ1-6,13,TRBV20-1,TRBD1
CASSRSFGSSYEQYF,TGCGCCAGCAGCCGATCTTTCGGGAGCTCCTACGAGCAGTACTTC,NA,TRBJ2-7,15,TRBV4-3,NA
CASTLGLGRDEQYF,TGTGCCAGCACCCTGGGGCTAGGTCGCGATGAGCAGTACTTC,once,TRBJ2-7,14,TRBV12-3/TRBV12-4,NA
CASRSPGTGVETQYF,TGTGCCAGCAGATCCCCCGGGACAGGGGTAGAGACCCAGTACTTC,NA,TRBJ2-5,15,TRBV25-1,TRBD1
CASSPRANRETQYF,TGTGCCAGCAGCCCACGGGCTAATCGAGAGACCCAGTACTTC,NA,TRBJ2-5,14,TRBV7-9,NA
CASSPGRSGANVLTF,TGTGCCAGCAGCCCCGGCCGCTCTGGGGCCAACGTCCTGACTTTC,NA,TRBJ2-6,15,TRBV7-9,NA
CASRQGPDTQYF,TGTGCCAGCAGACAGGGGCCAGATACGCAGTATTTT,NA,TRBJ2-3,12,TRBV6-5,TRBD1
CSAIDRGDQPQHF,TGCAGTGCCATAGACAGGGGAGACCAGCCCCAGCATTTT,once,TRBJ1-5,13,TRBV20-1,TRBD1
CASSHYEQYF,TGTGCCAGCAGCCACTACGAGCAGTACTTC,many,TRBJ2-7,10,TRBV11-2,NA
CASSQDFESGTGERYF,TGCGCCAGCAGCCAAGATTTCGAAAGTGGAACGGGTGAGCGGTACTTC,NA,TRBJ2-5,16,TRBV4-3,NA
CASSLSRSGRDNEQYF,TGTGCCAGCAGCTTAAGCCGTAGCGGGAGGGACAATGAGCAGTACTTC,few,TRBJ2-5,16,TRBV7-6,TRBD2